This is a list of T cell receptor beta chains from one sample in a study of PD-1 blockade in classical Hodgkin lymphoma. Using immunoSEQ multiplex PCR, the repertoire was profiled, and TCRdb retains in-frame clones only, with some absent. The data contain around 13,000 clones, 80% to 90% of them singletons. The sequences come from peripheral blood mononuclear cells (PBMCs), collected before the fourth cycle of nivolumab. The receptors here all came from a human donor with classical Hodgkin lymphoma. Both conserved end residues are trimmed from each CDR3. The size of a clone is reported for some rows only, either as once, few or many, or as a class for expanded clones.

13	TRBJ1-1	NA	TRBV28	ASSPLGRRDTEAF
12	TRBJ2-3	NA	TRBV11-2	ASSWDRRTDTQY
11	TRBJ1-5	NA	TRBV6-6	ASSLHGNQPQH
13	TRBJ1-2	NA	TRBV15	ATSRGRLVNYGYT
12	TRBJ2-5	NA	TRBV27	ASSLSSGGAAQY
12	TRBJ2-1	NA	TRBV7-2	ASSLRSSYNEQF
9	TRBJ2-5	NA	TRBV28	ASSFGETQY
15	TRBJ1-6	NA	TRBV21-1	ASSNRDLSSYNSPLH
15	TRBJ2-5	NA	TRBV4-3	ASSQDWASGGQETQY
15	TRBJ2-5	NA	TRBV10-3	AISESTRTGVRETQY
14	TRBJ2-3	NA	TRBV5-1	ASSWGQGTPTDTQY
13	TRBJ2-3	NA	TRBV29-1	SVEGEPGSTDTQY
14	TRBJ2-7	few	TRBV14	ASSQGGLAGYYEQY
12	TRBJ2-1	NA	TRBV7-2	ASSANAFQGEQF
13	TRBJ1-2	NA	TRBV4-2	ASSQGTGPSYGYT
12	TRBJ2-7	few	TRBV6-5	ASKRDPSSYEQY
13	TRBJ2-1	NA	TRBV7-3	ASSETGLLYNEQF